The TCR beta chain under discussion was sequenced for a study of blood T cell repertoires in COVID-19. This CDR3 has 15 residues. Germline CDR1 SGHVS, CDR2 FQNEAQ. V dropped 0 bases and J dropped 4 bases, with 12 bases sitting between them. Assay used: immunoSEQ multiplex PCR; TCRdb lists only in-frame clones, some missing. The sample holds more than 150,000 clones, over 75% seen once. The chain employs TRBV7-8 and TRBJ1-2; D not certain. This TCR came from a man in his forties with active or convalescent COVID-19. What was sequenced was peripheral blood. The CDR3 loop is CASSLAPGVGYGYTF. CDR3 DNA sequence: TGTGCCAGCAGCTTAGCACCGGGAGTAGGCTATGGCTACACCTTC.